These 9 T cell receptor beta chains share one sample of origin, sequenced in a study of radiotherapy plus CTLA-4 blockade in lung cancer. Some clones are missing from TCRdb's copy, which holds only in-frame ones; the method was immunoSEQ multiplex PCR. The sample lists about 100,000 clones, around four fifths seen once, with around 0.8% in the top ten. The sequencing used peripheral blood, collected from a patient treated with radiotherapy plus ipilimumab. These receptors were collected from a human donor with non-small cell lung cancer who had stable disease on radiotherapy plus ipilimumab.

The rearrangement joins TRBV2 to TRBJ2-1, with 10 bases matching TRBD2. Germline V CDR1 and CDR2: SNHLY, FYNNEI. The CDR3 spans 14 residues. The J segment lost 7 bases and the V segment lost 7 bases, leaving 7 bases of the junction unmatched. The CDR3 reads CASNSGTSVNEQFF. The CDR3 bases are TGTGCCAGCAATTCCGGGACTAGCGTAAATGAGCAGTTCTTC.

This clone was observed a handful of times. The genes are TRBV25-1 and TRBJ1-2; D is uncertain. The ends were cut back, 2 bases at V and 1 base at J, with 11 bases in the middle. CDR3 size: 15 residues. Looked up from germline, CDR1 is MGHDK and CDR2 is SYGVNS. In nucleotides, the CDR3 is TGTGCCAGCAGTGAACCTGGGTCATTTAACTATGGCTACACCTTC. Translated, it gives CASSEPGSFNYGYTF.

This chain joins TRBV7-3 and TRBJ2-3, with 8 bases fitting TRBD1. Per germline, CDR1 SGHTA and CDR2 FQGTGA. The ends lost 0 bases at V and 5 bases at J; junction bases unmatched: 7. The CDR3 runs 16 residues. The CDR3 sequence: CASSLTSAGGKDTQYF. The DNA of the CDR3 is TGTGCCAGCAGCTTAACGTCGGCAGGGGGCAAAGATACGCAGTATTTT. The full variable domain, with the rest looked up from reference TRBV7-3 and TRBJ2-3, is GAGVSQTPSNKVTEKGKYVELRCDPISGHTALYWYRQSLGQGPEFLIYFQGTGAADDSGLPNDRFFAVRPEGSVSTLKIQRTERGDSAVYLCASSLTSAGGKDTQYFGPGTRLTVL.

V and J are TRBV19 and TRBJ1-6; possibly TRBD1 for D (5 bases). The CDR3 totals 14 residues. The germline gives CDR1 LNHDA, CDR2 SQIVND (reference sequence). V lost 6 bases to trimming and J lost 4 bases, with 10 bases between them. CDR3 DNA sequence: TGTGCCAGTAGCTCCAGGGATTATAATTCACCCCTCCACTTT. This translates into CASSSRDYNSPLHF.

CDR3 in amino acids: CASSSTLGAQGSYEQYF. Written as DNA, the CDR3 is TGCGCCAGCAGCTCAACCCTAGGTGCGCAGGGATCCTACGAGCAGTACTTC. V and J are TRBV5-1 and TRBJ2-7; possible D gene TRBD1, 5 bases. This CDR3 spans 17 amino acids. V was cut by 3 bases and J by 1 base, with 20 bases left in between. Looked up from germline, CDR1 is SGHRS and CDR2 is YFSETQ.

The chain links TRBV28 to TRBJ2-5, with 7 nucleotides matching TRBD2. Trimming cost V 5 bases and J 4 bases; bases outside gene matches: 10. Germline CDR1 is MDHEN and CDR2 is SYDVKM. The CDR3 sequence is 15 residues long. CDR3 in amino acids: CASSQGGSRRETQYF. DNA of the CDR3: TGTGCCAGCAGTCAGGGCGGGAGTCGGAGAGAGACCCAGTACTTC. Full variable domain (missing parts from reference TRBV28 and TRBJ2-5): DVKVTQSSRYLVKRTGEKVFLECVQDMDHENMFWYRQDPGLGLRLIYFSYDVKMKEKGDIPEGYSVSREKKERFSLILESASTNQTSMYLCASSQGGSRRETQYFGPGTRLLVL.

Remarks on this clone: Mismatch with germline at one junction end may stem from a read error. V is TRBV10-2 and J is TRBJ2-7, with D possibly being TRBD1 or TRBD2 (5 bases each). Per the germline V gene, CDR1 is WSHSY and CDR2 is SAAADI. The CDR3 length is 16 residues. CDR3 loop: CASSRTGTSSPYERYF. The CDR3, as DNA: TGCGCCAGCAGTAGAACCGGGACCTCCTCCCCCTACGAGCGGTACTTC.

CDR3 sequence: CASSLRISGGASYEQYF. The CDR3 DNA reads as TGTGCCAGCAGCTTGCGCATTAGCGGGGGGGCCTCCTACGAGCAGTACTTC. This chain joins TRBV7-2 and TRBJ2-7, with 11 bases fitting TRBD2. The CDR3 is 17 amino acids. Germline V gene data show CDR1 as SGHTA and CDR2 as FQGNSA. The V and J ends lost 3 bases and 0 bases, in that order; junction bases with no gene match: 7.

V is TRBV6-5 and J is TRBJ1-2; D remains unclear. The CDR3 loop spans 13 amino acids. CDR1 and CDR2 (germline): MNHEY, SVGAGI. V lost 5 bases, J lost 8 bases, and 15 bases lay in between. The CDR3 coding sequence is TGTGCCAGCAGTGAAGGTTTGAGGGAAGGCTACACCTTC. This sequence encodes CASSEGLREGYTF.